These T cell receptor beta chains were read from a single sample in a study of CD8 T cells in Susac syndrome. TCRdb analysed the immunoSEQ multiplex PCR reads with MiXCR anew, one entry per CDR3 protein. The sample includes roughly 140,000 distinct CDR3 sequences, about 94% of them seen just once. Sequenced: CD8+ T cells from PBMCs. The receptor set was obtained from a human donor with multiple sclerosis. Both conserved end residues are part of each CDR3. A D gene is named only where the DNA matches it firmly. Clone size is shown for a subset of rows, as once, few, many or a class of expanded clone.

NA TRBJ2-1 TRBV7-3 NA TGTGCCAGCAGCTTACATTCGAGCTCCTACAATGAGCAGTTCTTC CASSLHSSSYNEQFF
TRBD1 TRBJ2-7 TRBV20-1 NA TGCAGTGCTAGAGGCCCGGGACAGGTTACTTACGAGCAGTACTTC CSARGPGQVTYEQYF
TRBD1 TRBJ2-7 TRBV5-6 NA TGTGCCAGCAGCTTTGTCTCGGACAGGGGAGTGCAGTACTTC CASSFVSDRGVQYF
TRBD1 TRBJ2-5 TRBV4-2 NA TGTGCCAGCAGCCAAGATGCCGGGGACAGATACCAAGAGACCCAGTACTTC CASSQDAGDRYQETQYF
TRBD2 TRBJ2-7 TRBV3-1 NA TGTGCCAGCAGCCGCGACGAAGCGGGGCTACTGAGCTCCTACGAGCAGTACTTC CASSRDEAGLLSSYEQYF
NA TRBJ2-7 TRBV15 NA TGTGCCACCAGCAACCGACGGGGGGAGCAGTACTTC CATSNRRGEQYF
TRBD1 TRBJ1-2 TRBV6-5 NA TGTGCCAGCAGGGCAGGGGGCGCCTATGGCCACACCTTC CASRAGGAYGHTF
NA TRBJ1-1 TRBV20-1 NA TGCAGTGCTACCAATTGGGAGAAGAACACTGAAGCTTTCTTT CSATNWEKNTEAFF
NA TRBJ2-7 TRBV5-6 NA TGTGCCAGCAGCTTGGAGGTTGCCTACGAGCAGTACTTC CASSLEVAYEQYF
NA TRBJ1-5 TRBV4-1 NA TGCGCCAGCAGTTACGCCTTGGGAAGCAATCAGCCCCAGCATTTT CASSYALGSNQPQHF
NA TRBJ1-4 TRBV12-3/TRBV12-4 NA TGTGCCAGCAGTTACGCGGGGACTAATGAAAAACTGTTTTTT CASSYAGTNEKLFF
TRBD2 TRBJ2-3 TRBV3-1 NA TGTGCCAGCAGCCAAGACCGGACTAGAGCCGATACGCAGTATTTT CASSQDRTRADTQYF
NA TRBJ1-1 TRBV7-9 NA TGTGCCAGCAGCTTATTCCCACGTAAGAACACTGAAGCTTTCTTT CASSLFPRKNTEAFF
NA TRBJ2-2 TRBV25-1 NA TGTGCCAGCAGTGTACAGTGGGGCGGGGAGCTGTTTTTT CASSVQWGGELFF
NA TRBJ2-1 TRBV13 NA TGTGCCAGCAGCCCACAAAGGGACAATGAGCAGTTCTTC CASSPQRDNEQFF
NA TRBJ1-5 TRBV28 NA TGTGCCAGCAGCCCTTACTATGGTAGCAATCAGCCCCAGCATTTT CASSPYYGSNQPQHF
TRBD2 TRBJ2-7 TRBV7-2 NA TGTGCCAGCAGCTTAGATTCCGGGGGGGCTTCCTACGAGCAGTACTTC CASSLDSGGASYEQYF
NA TRBJ1-1 TRBV27 NA TGTGCCAGCAGTCCCTCGGGATACTGTGAAGCTTTTTTT CASSPSGYCEAFF
NA TRBJ2-1 TRBV10-3 NA TGTGCCATCAGTGACAGGAATGAGCAGTTCTTC CAISDRNEQFF
NA TRBJ2-7 TRBV10-3 NA TGTGCCATCAGTGAGGGTCAAGGGACCTACGAGCAGTACTTC CAISEGQGTYEQYF
NA TRBJ1-1 TRBV11-2 NA TGTGCCAGCAGCTTAGTGAGAGGGTCACACACTGAAGCTTTCTTT CASSLVRGSHTEAFF
NA TRBJ2-1 TRBV6-2/TRBV6-3 NA TGTGCCAGCAGCCACACATCCTACAATGAGCAGTTCTTC CASSHTSYNEQFF
TRBD1 TRBJ1-5 TRBV19 NA TGTGCCAGTACCAAATTAAGGGACAGGGTTCAGCCCCAGCATTTT CASTKLRDRVQPQHF
NA TRBJ2-1 TRBV7-9 NA TGTGCCAGCAGCTTAACCCCGTACAATGAGCAGTTCTTC CASSLTPYNEQFF
NA TRBJ1-5 TRBV20-1 NA TGCAGTGCTAGGGGGACAAGGAACCAGCCCCAGCATTTT CSARGTRNQPQHF
NA TRBJ2-3 TRBV5-6 NA TGTGCCAGCACCGCGGGGGCGGGAGATACGCAGTATTTT CASTAGAGDTQYF
NA TRBJ1-5 TRBV7-8 NA TGTGCCAGCAGCTTGTTGAGGGGTACCAATCAGCCCCAGCATTTT CASSLLRGTNQPQHF
NA TRBJ2-5 TRBV12-3/TRBV12-4 few TGTGCCAGCAGTTCATCCCTAACAGGCGTATCCTACTTC CASSSSLTGVSYF
NA TRBJ2-7 TRBV7-8 once TGTGCCAGCAGCTTAGATCTAATCGGCCGTCTCGAGCAGTACTTC CASSLDLIGRLEQYF
TRBD1 TRBJ1-2 TRBV5-1 NA TGCGCCAGCAGTGAAACCGGGACAGGGGTGTATGGCTACACCTTC CASSETGTGVYGYTF
NA TRBJ2-7 TRBV27 NA TGTGCCAGCAGCGCCGGGGGAGGAGAGCAGTACTTC CASSAGGGEQYF
TRBD1 TRBJ1-6 TRBV5-4 NA TGTGCCAGCAGCTTGGATCCCCAGGACAGGGAATCACCCCTCCACTTT CASSLDPQDRESPLHF
NA TRBJ1-1 TRBV15 NA TGTGCCACCATAGGACAAACGAACACTGAAGCTTTCTTT CATIGQTNTEAFF
TRBD1 TRBJ1-6 TRBV9 NA TGTGCCAGCAGCGTTGACAGGGTCCCCTCCTATAATTCACCCCTCCACTTT CASSVDRVPSYNSPLHF
NA TRBJ1-2 TRBV4-3 NA TGCGCCAGCAGCCAAGCGGTCCTAGCTAACTATGGCTACACCTTC CASSQAVLANYGYTF
TRBD1 TRBJ1-1 TRBV27 NA TGTGCCAGCAGCCGGGACAGGAACATGAACACTGAAGCTTTCTTT CASSRDRNMNTEAFF
TRBD1 TRBJ2-7 TRBV6-6 NA TGTGCCAGCAGTTCGACAGGGTCCGGCTACGAGCAGTACTTC CASSSTGSGYEQYF
TRBD1 TRBJ2-1 TRBV7-9 NA TGTGCCAGCAGCCCCGGGACAGGGTGGAATGAGCAGTTCTTC CASSPGTGWNEQFF
NA TRBJ1-6 TRBV27 NA TGTGCCAGCAGTTTAATGAGTGGGGGAAATTCACCCCTCCACTTT CASSLMSGGNSPLHF
TRBD2 TRBJ2-5 TRBV9 NA TGTGCCAGCAGCGTAACGGCTAGCGGGGGCCGGGAGACCCAGTACTTC CASSVTASGGRETQYF
NA TRBJ1-2 TRBV12-5 NA TGTGCTAGTGGGGGGGTGGACGGTTATGGCTACACCTTC CASGGVDGYGYTF
TRBD1 TRBJ2-6 TRBV7-8 NA TGTGCCAGCAAAAAAGGGACAGCCGGGGCCAACGTCCTGACTTTC CASKKGTAGANVLTF
NA TRBJ2-2 TRBV6-2/TRBV6-3 once TGTGCCATTAGCGCGGGCGGGGAGCTGTTTTTT CAISAGGELFF
TRBD1 TRBJ2-7 TRBV13 NA TGTGCCAGCAGCTACGGACAGGGAAGCTACGAGCAGTACTTC CASSYGQGSYEQYF
NA TRBJ2-1 TRBV3-1 NA TGTGCCAGCAGCCCCCCCCACACAGGGAGCTCCTACAATGAGCAGTTCTTC CASSPPHTGSSYNEQFF
TRBD2 TRBJ2-1 TRBV29-1 NA TGCAGCGTTGATAGCGGGGCAGGGGTCAACAATGAGCAGTTCTTC CSVDSGAGVNNEQFF
NA TRBJ2-3 TRBV7-3 NA TGTGCCAGCAGTTGGGGCCACCACGGGCCAGATACGCAGTATTTT CASSWGHHGPDTQYF
TRBD1 TRBJ2-7 TRBV12-3/TRBV12-4 NA TGTGCCAGCAGCGGGGACAGAGAAGGAAGAACGTCCTACGAGCAGTACTTC CASSGDREGRTSYEQYF
NA TRBJ2-2 TRBV20-1 NA TGCAGTGCTGCCGACAGGATGAACACCGGGGAGCTGTTTTTT CSAADRMNTGELFF
NA TRBJ1-1 TRBV18 NA TGTGCCAGCTCACCCGGGGGGGGTTACACTGAAGCTTTCTTT CASSPGGGYTEAFF
TRBD1 TRBJ1-2 TRBV2 NA TGTGCCAGCAATGGTATCAGGGGGCCGGAGGATGGCTACACCTTC CASNGIRGPEDGYTF
NA TRBJ2-7 TRBV9 NA TGTGCCAGCAGCGTAGAAGGGAAATTCGGGGGCGAGCAGTACTTC CASSVEGKFGGEQYF
NA TRBJ1-1 TRBV29-1 NA TGCAGCGTTCGAAGGGTGAAGGGTGAAGCTTTCTTT CSVRRVKGEAFF
NA TRBJ2-7 TRBV27 once TGTGCCAGCAGTTTTCGGGTACCCTACGAGCAGTACTTC CASSFRVPYEQYF
TRBD2 TRBJ2-1 TRBV19 once TGTGCCAGTAGTATTAGCGGGGGTTCCTCCTACAATGAGCAGTTCTTC CASSISGGSSYNEQFF